This T cell receptor beta chain was documented in a study of blood T cells in healthy people across ages. The study, taken as a whole, reports: A strong correlation was found between TCR beta diversity and the percentage of naive T cells.

The second PCR ran about 6 to 11 cycles with a sample-barcoded 5' primer and J-beta primers. TCRdb fed the 5' RACE reads into MiXCR, producing one record per CDR3 protein. Of 1.8 million or so distinct CDR3 sequences in the sample, roughly 43% were seen once. The CDR3 runs 13 residues. Germline values: CDR1 LNHNV, CDR2 YYDKDF (reference sequence). V was cut by 2 bases and J by 6 bases, with 8 bases left in between. This clonotype was seen a handful of times. What it recognizes is unknown. The sample was blood. The rearrangement joins TRBV15 to TRBJ1-5; D unclear. This sequence was found in a human donor in good health. CDR3 residues: CATSRMGGQPQHF. CDR3 in DNA: TGTGCCACCAGCAGAATGGGAGGTCAGCCCCAGCATTTT.